This T cell receptor beta chain was obtained from a study of blood T cell repertoires in COVID-19 (dated by TCRdb to the early 2020s). Some background on the complete study: Samples covering the acute and convalescent phases of COVID-19 were provided by collaborators in the United States, Italy and Spain. The prospective study material was composed of cDNA or gDNA derived from T cells, B-cell-depleted T cells, or PBMCs. Sample metadata almost always included a de-identified subject ID, COVID-19 status, age in years and sex. Deeply sampled blood TCRbeta repertoires from subjects exposed to, actively infected with, or recovered from COVID-19 were included in the dataset. The samples were drawn from the first 160 participants of the ongoing ImmuneRACE study and from 1,200 or so subjects provided by 6 global collaborators. The repertoires were released in a freely available public database intended as a resource for research on the immune response to SARS-CoV-2. Where HLA class I and class II types were available, the types were taken from metadata supplied by the sample provider, not from assay-based typing.

Concerning this clone: No antigen is known for it. Qualities for individual bases were not recorded, and no much larger clone is one base off.

General findings and caveats noted by the study authors: The quantity of clinical and demographic metadata differed by source and by participant and was supplied without curation.

TCRbeta CDR3 regions were amplified from genomic DNA by means of the immunoSEQ Assay, a bias-controlled multiplex PCR. The source study handled its data this way. The number of nucleated cells in each sample was estimated by amplification of reference gene primers within the assay. To quantify the absolute abundance of each unique TCRbeta CDR3 rearrangement, sequence reads were collapsed and filtered. For each sample, productive Simpson clonality was calculated as the square root of Simpson's diversity index across productive rearrangements. The source is immuneACCESS, and TCRdb retained only in-frame sequences with V and J called. Part of the clones is not carried over; for the studies checked, unresolved V genes explain less than half of this, and the remainder is unexplained. V and J calls and clone size are as listed in that table; D and trimming were resolved from the DNA. A total of approximately 300,000 clones appear in this sample, around 90% of them only once. The top ten clones comprise 6% to 7% of the sample.

At one collaborating source in Seattle, patients were enrolled during active infection and were followed longitudinally through the course of disease. The collaborating institutions used their own protocols to collect whole blood in K2EDTA tubes. For TCRbeta analysis, collaborators shipped samples in one of three forms: frozen whole blood, isolated PBMCs, or DNA extracted from either of those sample types. This TCR was sampled from a woman aged 25-40 years with COVID-19, enrolled during active disease. The sequencing sample was made of peripheral blood.

The sequence in DNA is TGTGCCAGCAGCTTAAGCCTAGCAACCTCCTACAATGAGCAGTTCTTC. Its protein reads: CASSLSLATSYNEQFF. The sequence links TRBV11-3 to TRBJ2-1; the D region possibly corresponds to TRBD2 (5 bases align). Cut back by 2 bases and 0 bases, the V and J ends lie 11 bases apart. The CDR3 measures 16 amino acids from cysteine to phenylalanine. Left in the record is the CDR3 DNA by itself, 48 bases read in frame from the first base. CDR1 SGHNT and CDR2 YENEEA are derived from the germline V gene.